Reported below is one T cell receptor (beta chain). Its antigen remains unidentified. In TCRdb, the 5' RACE reads were re-called with MiXCR into one record per CDR3 protein. This sample carries about 530,000 distinct CDR3 sequences, approximately 20% of them seen once, and the ten largest clones take approximately 0.5%. These data come from a study of identical twins. Study-wide results and caveats: Interpretation of the results relied on cross-sectional statistical analysis and not on following the same donors. Zero-insertion analyses were open to partial confounding by invariant MAIT and iNKT cells.

Only healthy Caucasians were included as donors. These data are also associated with another study on yellow fever vaccine responses in identical twins.

The source of this sequence is a woman younger than 30 in good health. Sample: CD4+ T cells sorted from blood.

The CDR3 DNA follows: TGTGCCAGCAGTTTATATGCGTCTAGCGGGAGCCACACAGATACGCAGTATTTT. It yields the protein CASSLYASSGSHTDTQYF. The rearrangement joins TRBV12-3 or TRBV12-4 to TRBJ2-3, with 10 positions matching TRBD2. The V and J ends lost 2 bases and 2 bases, in that order; junction bases with no gene match: 10. This CDR3 has 18 amino acids.